The following is a TCR beta chain sequence with its context. This clone turned up a few times. This clone's antigen is unknown. No base qualities exist here, and no much larger clone lies one base off it. To be included, a participant needed at least one PBMC sample from before ART initiation plus at least two post-ART samples. Every participant with HIV received treatment in the United States of America. Before DNA extraction, cryopreserved samples of 1-10 million PBMC were thawed and then washed. At the time of the earliest PBMC sample for each participant with HIV, ages ranged from roughly 23 to 60 years. PBMC samples from each participant spanned 1-4 timepoints before ART initiation and 2-8 timepoints after ART initiation, with a median of 7 samples. Serial HIV viral load, CD4+ T-cell count, ART history and demographic data were obtained for every participant. Using a Qiagen kit on a QIAcube, genomic DNA was extracted from unsorted PBMC, with samples processed in batches of 12.

From the cysteine through the phenylalanine, the CDR3 covers 16 amino acids. CDR3 DNA only is kept here, 48 bases in frame from base 1. Trimming takes 0 bases off V and 3 bases off J; junction bases not matched to a gene: 11. Sequences SQVTM (CDR1) and ANQGSEA (CDR2) are obtained from the germline V gene. This specimen belongs to a study of long-term antiretroviral therapy in people with HIV (dated by TCRdb to 2021 to 2024). General notes on the study: The earliest samples were collected about a decade before the 2015 WHO recommendation for immediate ART, when ART was typically delayed until CD4 counts fell. About 40% of the 30 participants with HIV were female. The cohort contributed about 180 cryopreserved PBMC samples from a few dozen adults with confirmed HIV infection, collected serially over a mean of about 6 years (range 1-12). No cross-contamination during QIAcube processing turned up in test extractions that ran a monoclonal T-cell line alongside 30 or so polyclonal samples. Whether ART initiation and durable HIV suppression were associated with changes in peripheral blood TRB repertoire composition and diversity was tested in a retrospective serial study. Results and caveats for the whole study, not just this receptor: At every time point, the repertoire was dominated by expanded TRB clones first identified before ART initiation, although this dominance fluctuated and, in many PLHIV, declined after ART. Because PBMC availability was limited, only the TCR beta chain was sequenced, with no alpha chain pairing. Because pre-ART samples had limited cell numbers, unsorted PBMC were profiled rather than sorted CD4+ and CD8+ T cells. Starting ART was linked to a significant rise in TRB diversity, yet even with long-term ART the diversity remained significantly lower than in transplant donor controls. No data were available on ART adherence, viral resistance or therapy changes, limiting inferences about post-ART repertoire changes. The samples span the years 2004 to 2017, and the ART regimens used at that time may not be as effective as current regimens. Compared with controls, HIV repertoires had narrower CDR3 length ranges, and the network structure pointed to an antigen-experienced repertoire that shifted only slightly toward naive after ART.

The immunoSEQ hsTCRB v3.0 assay was used at survey level resolution for TRB variable region sequencing. A depth of roughly 40,000-55,000 T-cell genomes per sample was targeted for TRB sequencing. TRB libraries were pooled and sequenced on an Illumina MiSeq using a v3 150-cycle kit. In the source study's methods: Analysis of repertoires was carried out in R inside a reproducible Nextflow workflow spanning QC, data transformation and analysis. LymphoSeq2, an R package for exploring AIRR-Seq data, was used to implement the custom analyses. After excluding a few samples that yielded fewer than 5000 total TRB sequences, 150 to 200 HIV repertoires remained for analysis. Among the 180 to 200 retained HIV repertoires, 55 to 65 were collected before ART initiation and roughly 130 after ART initiation. Repertoires were downsampled to 5000 TRB nucleotide sequences, and summary statistics were averaged over 100 downsampling iterations. TRB sequences were retained for analysis only if CDR3 regions of at least seven amino acids were present. Diversity was measured with a Shannon entropy-derived clonality score and the Gini coefficient. In repertoire networks, the top 5000 CDR3 amino acid sequences were linked whenever an edit distance of one separated two sequences. Antigen specificity groups and MHC restriction were predicted for TRB CDR3 amino acid sequences with GLIPH2. To flag known CMV, EBV, HIV or tissue antigen associations, CDR3 amino acid sequences were matched against VDJdb and McPAS-TCR. Pre-ART, post-ART and control groups were compared with Wilcoxon signed-rank tests and Holm-Bonferroni correction. Imported from immuneACCESS, the table was reduced by TCRdb to in-frame sequences with V and J called. These copies leave out some clones; in studies compared against another copy, an unresolved V gene accounts for under half, and the cause of the remainder is not known. Clonal size and the V and J genes are those of that table, whereas D and trimming came from the DNA. This sample has 10,000 to 15,000 clones in its table, and roughly 80% of those were observed once. The ten largest clonotypes hold roughly an eighth of the sample.

The sequenced sample was unsorted PBMCs, obtained 1.3 years after starting antiretroviral therapy. The chain joins TRBV29-1 to TRBJ2-7; TRBD1 agrees with 7 junctional bases. The TCR comes from a woman aged 18-30 years with HIV. The nucleotide sequence reads as follows: TGCAGCGTTGAAGACCGCCGTTCAGGGACAGTCTACGAGCAGTACTTC. Translated, it gives CSVEDRRSGTVYEQYF.